This is a list of T cell receptor beta chains from one sample in a study of blood T cell repertoires in COVID-19. Data came from immunoSEQ multiplex PCR; TCRdb stores just in-frame clones and leaves some out. Counted here are around 25,000 clones, around 88% occurring once; the ten biggest clones make up roughly 8.3%. Material: peripheral blood. The receptors derive from a human donor with active COVID-19. The donor label of this sample is uncertain. Both conserved end residues are part of each CDR3. Size tells how often a clone was seen (once, few, many) or the class of an expanded clone, and some rows leave it out.

clone_size: .
v_call: TRBV9
j_call: TRBJ1-4
cdr3_aa: CASSADSGEKLFF

clone_size: .
v_call: TRBV28
j_call: TRBJ1-2
cdr3_aa: CASSLRAGGGNPYGYTF

clone_size: .
v_call: TRBV27
j_call: TRBJ1-2
cdr3_aa: CASGKDRGYGYTF

clone_size: .
v_call: TRBV7-9
j_call: TRBJ2-5
cdr3_aa: CASSSRTGEGETQYF

clone_size: .
v_call: TRBV6-6
j_call: TRBJ2-2
cdr3_aa: CASIGQGVSGELFF

clone_size: .
v_call: TRBV6-6
j_call: TRBJ2-5
cdr3_aa: CASTKEGAAETQYF

clone_size: .
v_call: TRBV7-2
j_call: TRBJ2-2
cdr3_aa: CASSLVRNTGELFF

clone_size: .
v_call: TRBV5-4
j_call: TRBJ2-4
cdr3_aa: CARGGGSLAKNIQYF

clone_size: .
v_call: TRBV19
j_call: TRBJ2-5
cdr3_aa: CASSTTGTGNQETQYF

clone_size: .
v_call: TRBV18
j_call: TRBJ1-1
cdr3_aa: CASSPPGQEMNTEAFF

clone_size: .
v_call: TRBV6-6
j_call: TRBJ1-5
cdr3_aa: CASSPYDPDRISSPQHF

clone_size: .
v_call: TRBV7-8
j_call: TRBJ2-5
cdr3_aa: CASSLDRGFRETQYF

clone_size: .
v_call: TRBV5-4
j_call: TRBJ2-5
cdr3_aa: CASSLGQSDRETQYF

clone_size: .
v_call: TRBV7-6
j_call: TRBJ2-7
cdr3_aa: CASSLRGQSYEQYF

clone_size: .
v_call: TRBV6-1
j_call: TRBJ2-7
cdr3_aa: CASSEASGVPYEQYF

clone_size: once
v_call: TRBV19
j_call: TRBJ2-2
cdr3_aa: CASKMRNTGELFF

clone_size: .
v_call: TRBV5-8
j_call: TRBJ1-2
cdr3_aa: CASSRTGGVYGYTF

clone_size: .
v_call: TRBV10-3
j_call: TRBJ2-5
cdr3_aa: CATLAGGGETQYF

clone_size: .
v_call: TRBV29-1
j_call: TRBJ2-1
cdr3_aa: CSVELGLAGNEQFF

clone_size: .
v_call: TRBV28
j_call: TRBJ2-1
cdr3_aa: CASGTNEQFF

clone_size: .
v_call: TRBV6-5
j_call: TRBJ2-7
cdr3_aa: CASGGRLPYEQYF

clone_size: .
v_call: TRBV21-1
j_call: TRBJ2-7
cdr3_aa: CASSSHSMVSSVAAHCEQYF

clone_size: once
v_call: TRBV18
j_call: TRBJ1-1
cdr3_aa: CASGKGTAEAFF

clone_size: .
v_call: TRBV28
j_call: TRBJ2-2
cdr3_aa: CASFDRDLRNTGELFF

clone_size: .
v_call: TRBV5-6
j_call: TRBJ2-7
cdr3_aa: CASSWWTSGIYEQYF

clone_size: once
v_call: TRBV9
j_call: TRBJ2-3
cdr3_aa: CASSFRTSGSGNTQYF

clone_size: .
v_call: TRBV27
j_call: TRBJ1-4
cdr3_aa: CASSLQGWGEKLFF

clone_size: .
v_call: TRBV7-8
j_call: TRBJ1-4
cdr3_aa: CASSRAPNEKLFF

clone_size: few
v_call: TRBV4-1
j_call: TRBJ1-6
cdr3_aa: CASSQEFRGGSYNSPLHF

clone_size: .
v_call: TRBV6-1
j_call: TRBJ2-1
cdr3_aa: CASSEWEGGLAGTEQFF

clone_size: .
v_call: TRBV9
j_call: TRBJ2-3
cdr3_aa: CASSARIAGGQYF

clone_size: once
v_call: TRBV5-1
j_call: TRBJ2-2
cdr3_aa: CASSYTGGGTGELFF

clone_size: .
v_call: TRBV19
j_call: TRBJ1-5
cdr3_aa: CASSIRGRPQHF

clone_size: .
v_call: TRBV24-1
j_call: TRBJ1-2
cdr3_aa: CATSDSGQHGYTF

clone_size: .
v_call: TRBV10-1
j_call: TRBJ2-2
cdr3_aa: CARTFQGPTGELFF

clone_size: .
v_call: TRBV6-5
j_call: TRBJ2-1
cdr3_aa: CASRQTSVPYNEQFF

clone_size: .
v_call: TRBV19
j_call: TRBJ1-1
cdr3_aa: CASSPQGLNTEAFF

clone_size: .
v_call: TRBV25-1
j_call: TRBJ1-1
cdr3_aa: CASSDRGRGSTEAFF

clone_size: .
v_call: TRBV29-1
j_call: TRBJ2-3
cdr3_aa: CSVLGGQSSTDTQYF

clone_size: .
v_call: TRBV5-1
j_call: TRBJ2-7
cdr3_aa: CASSLADREIYEQYF

clone_size: .
v_call: TRBV5-4
j_call: TRBJ2-1
cdr3_aa: CASSPLLSGSQQFF

clone_size: once
v_call: TRBV4-1
j_call: TRBJ1-1
cdr3_aa: CASSPQNTEAFF

clone_size: .
v_call: TRBV10-3
j_call: TRBJ2-1
cdr3_aa: CAISEKQYNEQFF

clone_size: once
v_call: TRBV4-3
j_call: TRBJ2-1
cdr3_aa: CASSQDVASGTYNEQFF

clone_size: .
v_call: TRBV4-2
j_call: TRBJ1-1
cdr3_aa: CASSQQTGVNTEAFF

clone_size: .
v_call: TRBV18
j_call: TRBJ2-5
cdr3_aa: CASSPGGVQETQYF

clone_size: .
v_call: TRBV5-1
j_call: TRBJ1-1
cdr3_aa: CASSLDKNTEAFF

clone_size: once
v_call: TRBV11-3
j_call: TRBJ2-1
cdr3_aa: CASSFRSGSKYNEQFF

clone_size: .
v_call: TRBV15
j_call: TRBJ2-2
cdr3_aa: CATSRSGINTGELFF

clone_size: .
v_call: TRBV7-2
j_call: TRBJ2-1
cdr3_aa: CASSVASGIGNEQFF

clone_size: .
v_call: TRBV28
j_call: TRBJ1-2
cdr3_aa: CATEIRSSYGYTF

clone_size: .
v_call: TRBV7-2
j_call: TRBJ2-3
cdr3_aa: CASSLEAGWTDTQYF

clone_size: .
v_call: TRBV11-3
j_call: TRBJ2-2
cdr3_aa: CASSLLGAGLGELFF

clone_size: once
v_call: TRBV25-1
j_call: TRBJ2-5
cdr3_aa: CASSELAGDDETQYF

clone_size: .
v_call: TRBV7-3
j_call: TRBJ2-2
cdr3_aa: CASSLRAGGTGELFF